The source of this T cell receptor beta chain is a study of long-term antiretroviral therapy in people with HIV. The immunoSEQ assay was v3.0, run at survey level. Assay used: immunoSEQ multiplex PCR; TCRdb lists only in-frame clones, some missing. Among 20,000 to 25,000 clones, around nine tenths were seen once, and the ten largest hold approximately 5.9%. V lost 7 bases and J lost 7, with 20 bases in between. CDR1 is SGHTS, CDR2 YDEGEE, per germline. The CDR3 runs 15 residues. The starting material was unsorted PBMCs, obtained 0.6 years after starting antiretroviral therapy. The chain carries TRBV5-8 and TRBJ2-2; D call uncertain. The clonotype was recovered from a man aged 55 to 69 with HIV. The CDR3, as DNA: TGTGCCAGCTCTTGGCGTAGGGCGCCGAACGGGGAGCTGTTTTTT. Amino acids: CASSWRRAPNGELFF.